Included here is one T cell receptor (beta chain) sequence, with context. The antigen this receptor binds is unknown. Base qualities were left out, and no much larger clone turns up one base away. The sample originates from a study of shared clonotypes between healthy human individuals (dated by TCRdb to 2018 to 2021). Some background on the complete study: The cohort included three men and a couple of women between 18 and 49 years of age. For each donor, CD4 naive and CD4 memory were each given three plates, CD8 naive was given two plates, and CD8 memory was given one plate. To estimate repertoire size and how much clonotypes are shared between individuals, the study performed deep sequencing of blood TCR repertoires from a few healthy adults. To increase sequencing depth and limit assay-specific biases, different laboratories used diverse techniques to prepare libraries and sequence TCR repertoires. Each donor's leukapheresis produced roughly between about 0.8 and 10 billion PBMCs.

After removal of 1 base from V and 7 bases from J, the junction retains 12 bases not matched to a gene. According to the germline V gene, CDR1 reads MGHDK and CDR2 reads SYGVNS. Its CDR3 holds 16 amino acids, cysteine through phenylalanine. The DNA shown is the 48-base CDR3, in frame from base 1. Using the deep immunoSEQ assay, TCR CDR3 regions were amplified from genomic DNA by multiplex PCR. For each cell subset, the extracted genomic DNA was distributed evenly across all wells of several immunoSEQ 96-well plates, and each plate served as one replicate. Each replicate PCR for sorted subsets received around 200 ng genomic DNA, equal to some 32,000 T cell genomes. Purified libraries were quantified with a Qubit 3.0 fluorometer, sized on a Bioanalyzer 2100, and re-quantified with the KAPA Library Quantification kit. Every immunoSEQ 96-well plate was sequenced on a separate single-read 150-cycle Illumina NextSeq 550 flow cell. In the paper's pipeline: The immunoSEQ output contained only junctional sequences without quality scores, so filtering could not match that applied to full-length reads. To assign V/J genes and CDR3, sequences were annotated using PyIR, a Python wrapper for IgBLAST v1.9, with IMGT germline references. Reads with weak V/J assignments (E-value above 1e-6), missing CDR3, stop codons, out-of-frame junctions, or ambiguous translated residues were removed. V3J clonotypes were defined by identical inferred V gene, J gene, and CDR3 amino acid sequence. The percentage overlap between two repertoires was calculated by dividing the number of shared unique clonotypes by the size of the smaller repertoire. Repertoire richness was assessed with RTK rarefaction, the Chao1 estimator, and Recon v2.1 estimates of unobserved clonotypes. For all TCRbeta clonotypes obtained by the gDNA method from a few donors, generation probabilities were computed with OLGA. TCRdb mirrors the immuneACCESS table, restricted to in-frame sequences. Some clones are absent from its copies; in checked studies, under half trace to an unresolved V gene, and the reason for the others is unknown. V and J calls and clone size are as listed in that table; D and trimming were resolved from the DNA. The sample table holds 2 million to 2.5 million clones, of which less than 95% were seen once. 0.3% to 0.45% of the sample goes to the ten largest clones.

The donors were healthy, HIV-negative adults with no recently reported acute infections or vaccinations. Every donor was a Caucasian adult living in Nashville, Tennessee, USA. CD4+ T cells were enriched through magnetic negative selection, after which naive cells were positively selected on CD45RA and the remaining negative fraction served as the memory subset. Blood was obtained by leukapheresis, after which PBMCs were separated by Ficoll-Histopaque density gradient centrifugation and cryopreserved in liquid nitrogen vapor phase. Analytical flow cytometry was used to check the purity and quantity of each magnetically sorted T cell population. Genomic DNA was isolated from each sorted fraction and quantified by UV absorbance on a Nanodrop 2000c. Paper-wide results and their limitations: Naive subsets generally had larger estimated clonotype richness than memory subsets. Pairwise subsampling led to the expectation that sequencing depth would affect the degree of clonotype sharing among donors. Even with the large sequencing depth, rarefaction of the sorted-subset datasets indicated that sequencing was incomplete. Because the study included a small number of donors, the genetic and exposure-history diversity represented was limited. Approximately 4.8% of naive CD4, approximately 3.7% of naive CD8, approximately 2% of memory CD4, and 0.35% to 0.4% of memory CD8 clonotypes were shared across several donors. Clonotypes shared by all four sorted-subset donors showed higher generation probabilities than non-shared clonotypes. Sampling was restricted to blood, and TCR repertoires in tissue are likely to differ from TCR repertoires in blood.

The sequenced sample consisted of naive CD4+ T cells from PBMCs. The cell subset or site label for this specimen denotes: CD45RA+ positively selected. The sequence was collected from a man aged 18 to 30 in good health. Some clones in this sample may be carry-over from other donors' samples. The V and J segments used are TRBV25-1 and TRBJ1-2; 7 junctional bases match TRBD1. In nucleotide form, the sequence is TGTGCCAGCAGTGAATCCGCTACAGGGGTATATCCTGGCTACACCTTC. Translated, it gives CASSESATGVYPGYTF.